A selection of T cell receptor beta chains follows, all from one sample in a study of blood T cell repertoires in COVID-19. Data came from immunoSEQ multiplex PCR; TCRdb stores just in-frame clones and leaves some out. The table includes over 250,000 clones, just under 90% detected once. Sequenced input: PBMCs or T cells enriched from blood (not recorded which). The origin of the receptors is a woman aged 55-75 years who had recovered from COVID-19. CDR3s include the opening cysteine and the closing phenylalanine or tryptophan. The D gene is left open where the match is weak. The size entry is marked missing in some rows and otherwise reads once, few, many or a size class.

v_gene: TRBV30
d_gene: TRBD2
abundance: .
j_gene: TRBJ2-1
CDR3aa: CAWSLLLAGGYNEQFF
CDR3nt: TGTGCCTGGAGCCTCCTCCTAGCGGGAGGGTACAATGAGCAGTTCTTC

v_gene: TRBV27
d_gene: TRBD2
abundance: .
j_gene: TRBJ2-3
CDR3aa: CASRDGTSGGWGTDTQYF
CDR3nt: TGTGCCAGCAGAGATGGGACTAGCGGGGGGTGGGGCACAGATACGCAGTATTTT

v_gene: TRBV28
d_gene: .
abundance: few
j_gene: TRBJ1-6
CDR3aa: CASRDGSSYNSPLHF
CDR3nt: TGTGCCAGCAGAGATGGGAGCTCCTATAATTCACCCCTCCACTTT

v_gene: TRBV5-5
d_gene: TRBD1
abundance: .
j_gene: TRBJ2-7
CDR3aa: CASSLGQGDYEQYF
CDR3nt: TGTGCCAGCAGTCTGGGTCAGGGGGACTACGAGCAGTACTTC

v_gene: TRBV28
d_gene: .
abundance: .
j_gene: TRBJ1-2
CDR3aa: CASSLKTGINYGYTF
CDR3nt: TGTGCCAGCAGTTTAAAAACAGGGATTAACTATGGCTACACCTTC

v_gene: TRBV29-1
d_gene: .
abundance: .
j_gene: TRBJ1-5
CDR3aa: CSVGEHSNQPQHF
CDR3nt: TGCAGCGTAGGGGAACATAGCAATCAGCCCCAGCATTTT

v_gene: TRBV19
d_gene: .
abundance: .
j_gene: TRBJ2-1
CDR3aa: CASTAGLGSYNEQFF
CDR3nt: TGTGCCAGTACGGCGGGATTGGGTTCCTACAATGAGCAGTTCTTC

v_gene: TRBV21-1
d_gene: .
abundance: .
j_gene: TRBJ2-5
CDR3aa: CASSKGQGKGQGPRAGTQYF
CDR3nt: TGTGCCAGCAGCAAAGGGCAGGGGAAAGGACAGGGGCCTCGCGCTGGGACCCAGTACTTC

v_gene: TRBV25-1
d_gene: .
abundance: .
j_gene: TRBJ2-5
CDR3aa: CASSEFGGRETQYF
CDR3nt: TGTGCCAGCAGTGAATTTGGGGGCCGGGAGACCCAGTACTTC

v_gene: TRBV21-1
d_gene: .
abundance: .
j_gene: TRBJ1-5
CDR3aa: CASSKGGTDSNQPQHF
CDR3nt: TGTGCCAGCAGCAAAGGGGGGACAGATAGCAATCAGCCCCAGCATTTT

v_gene: TRBV28
d_gene: TRBD2
abundance: .
j_gene: TRBJ2-1
CDR3aa: CASTTGTSTEQFF
CDR3nt: TGTGCCAGCACCACCGGGACTAGCACTGAGCAGTTCTTC

v_gene: TRBV5-4
d_gene: .
abundance: once
j_gene: TRBJ2-5
CDR3aa: CATAGRTPLQETQYF
CDR3nt: TGTGCCACCGCCGGGAGAACGCCCCTCCAAGAGACCCAGTACTTC

v_gene: TRBV5-4
d_gene: .
abundance: .
j_gene: TRBJ2-4
CDR3aa: CASSLTGVTTAKNIQYF
CDR3nt: TGTGCCAGCAGCTTAACGGGGGTCACGACAGCCAAAAACATTCAGTACTTC

v_gene: TRBV5-1
d_gene: TRBD2
abundance: .
j_gene: TRBJ2-7
CDR3aa: CASSLRGGSYEQYF
CDR3nt: TGCGCCAGCAGCTTGCGCGGGGGCTCCTACGAGCAGTACTTC

v_gene: TRBV6-4
d_gene: .
abundance: .
j_gene: TRBJ2-2
CDR3aa: CASSEGAANTGELFF
CDR3nt: TGTGCCAGCAGTGAAGGGGCCGCGAACACCGGGGAGCTGTTTTTT

v_gene: TRBV9
d_gene: .
abundance: .
j_gene: TRBJ2-3
CDR3aa: CASSLYPVWGGRDTDTQYF
CDR3nt: TGTGCCAGCAGCCTATACCCCGTGTGGGGGGGCAGAGACACAGATACGCAGTATTTT

v_gene: TRBV6-5
d_gene: .
abundance: once
j_gene: TRBJ1-2
CDR3aa: CASSPSTLDGYTF
CDR3nt: TGTGCCAGCAGTCCCTCTACCTTGGATGGCTACACCTTC

v_gene: TRBV10-3
d_gene: .
abundance: .
j_gene: TRBJ1-1
CDR3aa: CAISEGGARRTEAFF
CDR3nt: TGTGCCATCAGTGAGGGAGGGGCCAGAAGAACTGAAGCTTTCTTT

v_gene: TRBV4-1
d_gene: .
abundance: few
j_gene: TRBJ1-2
CDR3aa: CASSQERTNYGYTF
CDR3nt: TGCGCCAGCAGCCAAGAGCGGACAAACTATGGCTACACCTTC

v_gene: TRBV5-1
d_gene: TRBD1
abundance: .
j_gene: TRBJ2-7
CDR3aa: CASSLGYGQGGDEQYF
CDR3nt: TGCGCCAGCAGCTTGGGATATGGACAGGGTGGTGACGAGCAGTACTTC

v_gene: TRBV5-1
d_gene: .
abundance: .
j_gene: TRBJ1-4
CDR3aa: CASSRGETNEKLFF
CDR3nt: TGCGCCAGCAGCCGGGGGGAGACTAATGAAAAACTGTTTTTT

v_gene: TRBV6-4
d_gene: TRBD1
abundance: .
j_gene: TRBJ2-2
CDR3aa: CASSLGQGLGGELFF
CDR3nt: TGTGCCAGCAGCCTCGGACAGGGGCTAGGCGGGGAGCTGTTTTTT

v_gene: TRBV10-3
d_gene: .
abundance: .
j_gene: TRBJ2-3
CDR3aa: CAIRERRDSGDTQYF
CDR3nt: TGTGCCATCAGGGAGCGACGAGATTCGGGAGATACGCAGTATTTT

v_gene: TRBV28
d_gene: .
abundance: few
j_gene: TRBJ1-4
CDR3aa: CASRPGHRDSKLFF
CDR3nt: TGTGCCAGCAGACCGGGACACCGGGATTCTAAACTGTTTTTT

v_gene: TRBV3-1/TRBV3-2
d_gene: TRBD2
abundance: once
j_gene: TRBJ2-2
CDR3aa: CASSQRTSGGFTGELFF
CDR3nt: TGTGCCAGCAGCCAACGAACTAGCGGGGGTTTCACCGGGGAGCTGTTTTTT

v_gene: TRBV19
d_gene: TRBD1
abundance: .
j_gene: TRBJ1-5
CDR3aa: CASSMGQGATQPQHF
CDR3nt: TGTGCCAGTAGTATGGGACAGGGGGCGACTCAGCCCCAGCATTTT

v_gene: TRBV13
d_gene: .
abundance: few
j_gene: TRBJ2-1
CDR3aa: CASSFRGRDYNEQFF
CDR3nt: TGTGCCAGCAGCTTCCGGGGTAGGGACTACAATGAGCAGTTCTTC

v_gene: TRBV9
d_gene: TRBD1
abundance: .
j_gene: TRBJ2-7
CDR3aa: CASSDTLETGGLYEQYF
CDR3nt: TGTGCCAGCAGCGATACTTTGGAGACAGGGGGGCTCTACGAGCAGTACTTC

v_gene: TRBV28
d_gene: .
abundance: once
j_gene: TRBJ2-1
CDR3aa: CASSFMTFEQFF
CDR3nt: TGTGCCAGCAGTTTTATGACATTCGAGCAGTTCTTC

v_gene: TRBV7-9
d_gene: TRBD1
abundance: .
j_gene: TRBJ1-2
CDR3aa: CASSEGAGGYTF
CDR3nt: TGTGCCAGCAGCGAGGGGGCCGGGGGCTACACCTTC

v_gene: TRBV5-1
d_gene: .
abundance: .
j_gene: TRBJ2-1
CDR3aa: CASSLGGLSDSYNEQFF
CDR3nt: TGCGCCAGCAGCTTGGGGGGACTTTCTGACTCCTACAATGAGCAGTTCTTC

v_gene: TRBV11-2
d_gene: .
abundance: .
j_gene: TRBJ2-7
CDR3aa: CASSLVITGFDEQYF
CDR3nt: TGTGCCAGCAGCTTAGTAATTACAGGGTTCGACGAGCAGTACTTC

v_gene: TRBV5-4
d_gene: .
abundance: .
j_gene: TRBJ2-7
CDR3aa: CASKEAPNLYEQYF
CDR3nt: TGTGCCAGCAAAGAGGCGCCGAACCTTTACGAGCAGTACTTC

v_gene: TRBV18
d_gene: .
abundance: .
j_gene: TRBJ1-4
CDR3aa: CASSSRQYEKLFF
CDR3nt: TGTGCCAGCTCAAGCCGACAATATGAAAAACTGTTTTTT

v_gene: TRBV7-2
d_gene: .
abundance: once
j_gene: TRBJ2-2
CDR3aa: CASSLLGLYTGELFF
CDR3nt: TGTGCCAGCAGCTTATTGGGCCTATACACCGGGGAGCTGTTTTTT

v_gene: TRBV27
d_gene: .
abundance: .
j_gene: TRBJ1-2
CDR3aa: CASRMGGSGYTF
CDR3nt: TGTGCCAGCAGGATGGGGGGGTCTGGCTACACCTTC

v_gene: TRBV27
d_gene: TRBD1
abundance: once
j_gene: TRBJ1-2
CDR3aa: CASSFTGGTSRYGYTF
CDR3nt: TGTGCCAGCAGTTTTACAGGGGGAACGTCTCGCTATGGCTACACCTTC

v_gene: TRBV9
d_gene: TRBD1
abundance: .
j_gene: TRBJ1-1
CDR3aa: CASSRGRDTEAFF
CDR3nt: TGTGCCAGCAGCAGGGGGCGGGACACTGAAGCTTTCTTT

v_gene: TRBV5-1
d_gene: .
abundance: .
j_gene: TRBJ1-2
CDR3aa: CASSLAGTHVGGYTF
CDR3nt: TGCGCCAGCAGCTTGGCAGGGACTCACGTAGGTGGCTACACCTTC

v_gene: TRBV13
d_gene: TRBD1
abundance: .
j_gene: TRBJ1-4
CDR3aa: CASSQGAWEKLFF
CDR3nt: TGTGCCAGCAGCCAGGGGGCATGGGAAAAACTGTTTTTT

v_gene: TRBV30
d_gene: .
abundance: .
j_gene: TRBJ2-7
CDR3aa: CAWSDSYEQYF
CDR3nt: TGTGCCTGGAGTGACAGCTACGAGCAGTACTTC

v_gene: TRBV30
d_gene: TRBD1
abundance: .
j_gene: TRBJ1-5
CDR3aa: CAWGQGNNQPQHF
CDR3nt: TGTGCCTGGGGACAGGGCAACAATCAGCCCCAGCATTTT

v_gene: TRBV11-3
d_gene: .
abundance: few
j_gene: TRBJ1-1
CDR3aa: CASSRSSDSTEAFF
CDR3nt: TGTGCCAGCAGTCGAAGTTCGGACTCGACCGAAGCTTTCTTT

v_gene: TRBV25-1
d_gene: TRBD1
abundance: .
j_gene: TRBJ1-2
CDR3aa: CASSARTGPNYGYTF
CDR3nt: TGTGCCAGCAGTGCCCGGACAGGGCCTAACTATGGCTACACCTTC

v_gene: TRBV2
d_gene: .
abundance: .
j_gene: TRBJ2-2
CDR3aa: CASSIRRGGYTGELFF
CDR3nt: TGTGCCAGCAGTATTAGGAGGGGGGGTTACACCGGGGAGCTGTTTTTT

v_gene: TRBV9
d_gene: TRBD2
abundance: .
j_gene: TRBJ2-1
CDR3aa: CASSGLAGTSREQFF
CDR3nt: TGTGCCAGCAGCGGACTAGCGGGAACCAGTCGGGAGCAGTTCTTC

v_gene: TRBV5-8
d_gene: TRBD2
abundance: .
j_gene: TRBJ2-5
CDR3aa: CASSLRLAGGQRSTQYF
CDR3nt: TGTGCCAGCAGCTTGAGGCTAGCGGGGGGGCAAAGGTCGACCCAGTACTTC

v_gene: TRBV27
d_gene: TRBD2
abundance: .
j_gene: TRBJ2-4
CDR3aa: CASSLSGLAGFLAKNIQYF
CDR3nt: TGTGCCAGCAGTTTATCCGGACTAGCGGGGTTCCTAGCCAAAAACATTCAGTACTTC